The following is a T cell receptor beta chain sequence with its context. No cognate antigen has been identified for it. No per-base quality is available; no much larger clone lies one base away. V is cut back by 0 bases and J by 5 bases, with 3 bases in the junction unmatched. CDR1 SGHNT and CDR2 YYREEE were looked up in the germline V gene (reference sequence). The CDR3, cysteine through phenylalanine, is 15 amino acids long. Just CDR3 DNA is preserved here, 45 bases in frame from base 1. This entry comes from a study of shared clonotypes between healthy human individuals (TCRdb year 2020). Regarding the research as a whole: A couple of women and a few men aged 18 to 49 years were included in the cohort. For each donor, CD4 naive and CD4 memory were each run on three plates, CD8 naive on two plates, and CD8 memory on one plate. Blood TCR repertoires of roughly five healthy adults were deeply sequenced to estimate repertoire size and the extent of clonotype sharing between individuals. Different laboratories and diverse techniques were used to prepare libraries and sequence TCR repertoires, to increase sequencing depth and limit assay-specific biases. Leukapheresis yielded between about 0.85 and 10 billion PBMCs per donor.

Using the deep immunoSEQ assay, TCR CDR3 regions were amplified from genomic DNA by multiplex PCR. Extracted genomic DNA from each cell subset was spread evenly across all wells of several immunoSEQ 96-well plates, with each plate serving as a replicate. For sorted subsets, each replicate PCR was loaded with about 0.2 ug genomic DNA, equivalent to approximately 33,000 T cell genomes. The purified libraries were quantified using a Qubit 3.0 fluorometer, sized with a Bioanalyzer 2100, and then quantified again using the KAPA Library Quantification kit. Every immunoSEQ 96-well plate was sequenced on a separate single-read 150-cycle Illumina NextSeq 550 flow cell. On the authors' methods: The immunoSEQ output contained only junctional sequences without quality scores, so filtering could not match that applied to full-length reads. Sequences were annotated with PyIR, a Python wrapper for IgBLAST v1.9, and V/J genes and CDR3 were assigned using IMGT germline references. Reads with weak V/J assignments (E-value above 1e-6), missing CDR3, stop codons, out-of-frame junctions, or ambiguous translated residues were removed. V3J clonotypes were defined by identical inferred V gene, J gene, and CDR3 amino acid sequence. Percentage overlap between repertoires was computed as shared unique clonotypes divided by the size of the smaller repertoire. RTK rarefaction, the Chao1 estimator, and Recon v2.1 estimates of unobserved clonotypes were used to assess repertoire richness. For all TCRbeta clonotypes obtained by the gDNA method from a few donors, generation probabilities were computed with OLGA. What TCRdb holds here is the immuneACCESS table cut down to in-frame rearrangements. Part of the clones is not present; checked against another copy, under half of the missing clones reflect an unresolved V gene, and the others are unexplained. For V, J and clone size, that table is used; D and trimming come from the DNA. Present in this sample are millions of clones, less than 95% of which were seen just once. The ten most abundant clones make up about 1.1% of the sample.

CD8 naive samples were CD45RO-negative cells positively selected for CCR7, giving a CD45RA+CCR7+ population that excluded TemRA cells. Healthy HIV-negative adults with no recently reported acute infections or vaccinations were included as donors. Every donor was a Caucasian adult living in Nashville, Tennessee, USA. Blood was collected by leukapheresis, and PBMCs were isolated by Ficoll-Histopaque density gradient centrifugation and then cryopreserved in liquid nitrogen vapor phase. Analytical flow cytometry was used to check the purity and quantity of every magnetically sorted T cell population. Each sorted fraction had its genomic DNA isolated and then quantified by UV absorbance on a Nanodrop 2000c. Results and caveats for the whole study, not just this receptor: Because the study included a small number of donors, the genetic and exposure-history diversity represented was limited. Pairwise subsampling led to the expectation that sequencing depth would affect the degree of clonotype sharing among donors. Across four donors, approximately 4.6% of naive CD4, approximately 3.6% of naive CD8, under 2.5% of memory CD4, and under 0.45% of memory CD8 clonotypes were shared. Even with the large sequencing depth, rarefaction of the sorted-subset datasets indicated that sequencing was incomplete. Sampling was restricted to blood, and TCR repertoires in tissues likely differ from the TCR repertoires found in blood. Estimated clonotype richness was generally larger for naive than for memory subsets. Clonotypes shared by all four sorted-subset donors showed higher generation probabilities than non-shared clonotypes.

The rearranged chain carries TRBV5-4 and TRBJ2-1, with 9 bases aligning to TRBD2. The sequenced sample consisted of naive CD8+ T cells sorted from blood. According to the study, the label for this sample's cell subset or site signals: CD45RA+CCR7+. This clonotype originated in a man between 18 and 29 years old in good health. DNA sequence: TGTGCCAGCAGCTTGGTACTAGCGGGCGACAATGAGCAGTTCTTC. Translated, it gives CASSLVLAGDNEQFF.